These 32 T cell receptor beta chains came from one sample sequenced in a study of blood T cell repertoires in COVID-19. The repertoire was sequenced with immunoSEQ multiplex PCR; TCRdb's copy has only in-frame clones and lacks some. The table includes 250,000 to 350,000 clones, roughly 86% detected once. Material: peripheral blood. These receptor sequences come from a woman aged 25 to 39 with COVID-19, enrolled during active disease.

The chain's CDR3 is CASSVRPGLVRTGELFF. The DNA for the CDR3 is TGCGCCAGCAGCGTACGACCGGGACTCGTAAGGACCGGGGAGCTGTTTTTT. This sequence joins TRBV5-1 and TRBJ2-2; possible D gene TRBD2, 6 bases. CDR3 length: 17 amino acids. Looked up from germline, CDR1 is SGHRS and CDR2 is YFSETQ. The V end was cut by 4 bases, the J end by 5 bases, with 21 bases between. The full variable domain, in which reference TRBV5-1 and TRBJ2-2 provide the parts outside the CDR3, is KAGVTQTPRYLIKTRGQQVTLSCSPISGHRSVSWYQQTPGQGLQFLFEYFSETQRNKGNFPGRFSGRQFSNSRSEMNVSTLELGDSALYLCASSVRPGLVRTGELFFGEGSRLTVL.

The DNA for the CDR3 is TGTGCCAGCAGAGCGCCGGGACTCACCCCGGGTGGCTACACCTTC. It encodes CASRAPGLTPGGYTF. The rearrangement uses TRBV28 and TRBJ1-2; D is perhaps TRBD1 (5 bases). The V gene lost 6 bases and the J gene lost 7 bases, with 21 bases spanning the gap. Germline CDR1 and CDR2: MDHEN and SYDVKM. CDR3 length: 15 amino acids.

The rearrangement links TRBV3-1 (or the pseudogene TRBV3-2) to TRBJ2-5; 13 bases map to TRBD2. The CDR3 runs 16 residues. Looked up from germline, CDR1 is LGHDT and CDR2 is YNNKEL (reference sequence). The ends lost 4 bases at V and 5 bases at J; junction bases unmatched: 7. CDR3 sequence (DNA): TGTGCCAGCAGCCCCACCCGGACTAGCGGGAGTGAGACCCAGTACTTC. Its protein product is CASSPTRTSGSETQYF.

J is TRBJ2-2 and V is TRBV5-1; possibly TRBD1 for D (5 bases). Germline CDR1 SGHRS, CDR2 YFSETQ. V lost 1 base and J 10 bases, leaving 8 bases between the germline ends. This CDR3 contains 12 residues. The CDR3 loop reads CASSLTRAELFF. The CDR3 DNA is TGCGCCAGCAGCTTGACCAGGGCGGAGCTGTTTTTT.

This chain links TRBV2 with TRBJ1-6; D gene ambiguous. Germline V CDR1 and CDR2: SNHLY, FYNNEI. This CDR3 spans 11 amino acids. Trimming pared 1 base from V and 15 bases from J, leaving 7 bases between. For the CDR3, the DNA is TGTGCCAGCAGTGAAGGTCTAGGCCTCCACTTT. It codes for CASSEGLGLHF.

This chain joins TRBV30 and TRBJ1-2, with D possibly being TRBD1 (6 bases). V lost 5 bases and J 8 bases, leaving 18 bases between the germline ends. The germline V gene has CDR1 GTSNPN and CDR2 SVGIG (reference sequence). CDR3 length: 13 residues. Here the CDR3 reads CAWGPGGFRGYTF. CDR3 DNA: TGTGCCTGGGGCCCGGGGGGCTTTCGGGGCTACACCTTC.

This chain links TRBV29-1 with TRBJ2-3; a possible D gene is TRBD1 (6 bases). Germline V gene lookup returns CDR1 SQVTM and CDR2 ANQGSEA. V was trimmed by 6 bases and J by 6 bases, leaving 16 bases between them. The CDR3 is 13 residues long. The CDR3 DNA reads as TGCAGCGTCAGGGGCGGTTCCTCGGATACGCAGTATTTT. It codes for CSVRGGSSDTQYF.

On this clone: The sample carries other DNA sequences with the same CDR3. The CDR3 nucleotides are TGTGCCAGCAGGGGAACAGGGGGCGGGAATCAGCCCCAGCATTTT. This gives the protein CASRGTGGGNQPQHF. V gene TRBV2 combines with J gene TRBJ1-5; 9 nucleotides line up with TRBD1. CDR1 and CDR2 (germline): SNHLY, FYNNEI. The V and J ends lost 6 bases and 4 bases, in that order; junction bases with no gene match: 7. The CDR3 length is 15 residues.

This clone is a singleton in its sample. The chain joins TRBV7-3 to TRBJ1-6, with a possible D match to TRBD1 (5 bases). Germline CDR1 reads SGHTA; CDR2 reads FQGTGA. Trimming removed 1 base at V and 5 bases at J, with 15 bases between. The CDR3 extends over 17 amino acids. The chain's CDR3 is CASSLKGRGKNNSPLHF. In nucleotides, the CDR3 is TGTGCCAGCAGCTTAAAAGGTAGGGGAAAGAATAATTCACCCCTCCACTTT.

The J gene is TRBJ1-1, the V gene TRBV28; tentatively, D is TRBD1 (6 bases). This CDR3 is 14 amino acids long. The V end was cut by 6 bases, the J end by 4 bases, with 15 bases between. Germline V lookup: CDR1 MDHEN, CDR2 SYDVKM. CDR3 coding DNA: TGTGCCAGCAGAACAGGGTTTTCGGGCACTGAAGCTTTCTTT. Its protein is CASRTGFSGTEAFF.

This rearrangement joins TRBV4-1 to TRBJ1-5; TRBD1 matches at 7 bases. Germline lookup yields CDR1 MGHRA and CDR2 YSYEKL. This CDR3 comprises 15 residues. Germline trimming cut 4 bases from V and 6 bases from J; bases unmatched to any gene: 9. CDR3 in DNA: TGCGCCAGCAGCCCTCCGACGACAGGGAGTCAGCCCCAGCATTTT. Translation gives CASSPPTTGSQPQHF.

The chain carries TRBV7-9 and TRBJ1-3; 7 nucleotides agree with TRBD1. The CDR3 extends over 15 amino acids. Trimming removed 4 bases from V and 3 bases from J; junction bases left unmatched: 6. CDR1 SEHNR and CDR2 FQNEAQ come from the germline V gene (reference sequence). The CDR3 nucleotides are TGTGCCAGCAGCTACCGGACAGGTGGTGGAAACACCATATATTTT. Translation gives CASSYRTGGGNTIYF.

In nucleotides, the CDR3 is TGTGCCAGCAGCTTAGATGAGGGAGCATACAATGAGCAGTTCTTC. Amino acids: CASSLDEGAYNEQFF. The rearrangement joins TRBV11-2 to TRBJ2-1, with D maybe TRBD2 (5 bases). Germline CDR1 and CDR2: SGHAT and FQNNGV. Trimming shortened V by 0 bases and J by 4 bases, and 10 bases separated the two germline ends. The CDR3 contains 15 residues.

The chain combines TRBV6-1 with TRBJ1-2; possibly TRBD1 for D (6 bases). Germline CDR1 MNHNS, CDR2 SASEGT. The V end was cut by 4 bases, the J end by 7 bases, with 19 bases between. There are 15 residues in the CDR3. The CDR3 spells CASSGAQGGEGGYTF. The CDR3 DNA reads TGTGCCAGCAGTGGAGCACAGGGAGGGGAGGGTGGCTACACCTTC.

This chain links TRBV12-3 or TRBV12-4 with TRBJ2-1; 7 bases line up with TRBD1. V lost 6 bases, J lost 8 bases, and 4 bases stayed unmatched. CDR3 length: 12 residues. CDR3 sequence (DNA): TGTGCCAGCAGACACCAGGGGGATGAGCAGTTCTTC. Its protein is CASRHQGDEQFF.

The chain joins TRBV7-6 to TRBJ2-1, with 7 bases that match TRBD2. The CDR3 consists of 15 residues. The V segment lost 2 bases and the J segment 6 bases; nucleotides outside the gene matches: 7. Germline V gene data show CDR1 as SGHVS and CDR2 as FNYEAQ. The DNA of the CDR3 is TGTGCCAGCAGCTTATCTCTTGGGGGGGTCAATGAGCAGTTCTTC. Its translation is CASSLSLGGVNEQFF.

This chain joins TRBV6-4 and TRBJ1-5; 10 nucleotides agree with TRBD1. J lost 4 bases, V lost 3 bases, and 0 bases had no gene match. The germline V gene has CDR1 MRHNA and CDR2 SNTAGT. This CDR3 has 14 residues. In DNA, the CDR3 is TGTGCCAGCAGTGAGGGACAGGGGAATCAGCCCCAGCATTTT. Amino acid sequence: CASSEGQGNQPQHF.

The genes are TRBV4-1 and TRBJ1-3; 8 bases align to TRBD1. This CDR3 is built from 15 residues. Germline V gene sequence: CDR1 MGHRA, CDR2 YSYEKL. After removal of 1 base from V and 4 bases from J, the junction contained 3 bases not matched to a gene. CDR3 sequence (DNA): TGCGCCAGCAGCCAAGGGACAGGGCTCGGAAACACCATATATTTT. This encodes CASSQGTGLGNTIYF.

V gene TRBV28 combines with J gene TRBJ2-7; D might be TRBD1 (6 bases). Germline V gives CDR1 MDHEN, CDR2 SYDVKM. Deletions cut 8 bases from V and 0 bases from J, with 14 bases between. The length of the CDR3 is 14 residues. DNA of the CDR3: TGTGCCAGCTCCAAAGGGGGTAACTCCTACGAGCAGTACTTC. Its protein is CASSKGGNSYEQYF.

The chain has TRBV3-1 (or the pseudogene TRBV3-2) and TRBJ1-2; D is possibly TRBD1 (5 bases). The CDR3 covers 14 residues. Germline V gene lookup returns CDR1 LGHDT and CDR2 YNNKEL (reference sequence). Trimming pared 3 bases from V and 1 base from J, leaving 9 bases between. The CDR3: CASSHRQINYGYTF. The DNA for the CDR3 is TGTGCCAGCAGCCACCGACAGATTAACTATGGCTACACCTTC.

The chain has TRBV12-3 or TRBV12-4 and TRBJ2-5, with D tentatively TRBD2 (6 bases). V shed 6 bases and J shed 7 bases, with 12 bases lying between them. The CDR3 is made up of 12 amino acids. In DNA form, the CDR3 reads TGTGCCAGCAGGGGGGACGGGGGGACCCAGTACTTC. This encodes CASRGDGGTQYF.

The chain has TRBV30 and TRBJ2-5, with 7 bases that match TRBD2. V lost 2 bases and J lost 3; bases outside the gene matches: 18. This CDR3 contains 18 residues. The germline V gene has CDR1 GTSNPN and CDR2 SVGIG (reference sequence). The CDR3 region has the DNA TGTGCCTGGAGTCTTAGACTAGCAAAGCCCGGGGATAAAGAGACCCAGTACTTC. Translated, it gives CAWSLRLAKPGDKETQYF.

The chain links TRBV6-5 to TRBJ1-4; D ambiguous. Germline assignment: CDR1 MNHEY and CDR2 SVGAGI. The CDR3 extends over 14 amino acids. Trimming shortened V by 4 bases and J by 3 bases, and 9 bases separated the two germline ends. The CDR3 loop is CASSLRVPNEKLFF. DNA for the CDR3: TGTGCCAGCAGTTTGAGGGTTCCTAATGAAAAACTGTTTTTT.

This clone was detected once. The chain recombines TRBV27 with TRBJ2-7; D remains unclear. The CDR3 sequence is 13 residues long. CDR1 is MNHEY, CDR2 SMNVEV, per germline (reference sequence). The V end was cut by 3 bases, the J end by 7 bases, with 13 bases between. The CDR3 reads CASSFSTLLEQYF. CDR3 nucleotide sequence: TGTGCCAGCAGTTTTTCGACTCTTCTTGAGCAGTACTTC.

The chain links TRBV7-9 to TRBJ2-1; the match to TRBD2 covers 8 bases. This CDR3 region has 15 residues. V shed 1 base, J shed 4 bases, and the junction held 3 bases outside the gene matches. Germline-derived CDR1 and CDR2 are SEHNR and FQNEAQ (reference sequence). This CDR3 reads CASSLVTSGYNEQFF. The CDR3 region has the DNA TGTGCCAGCAGCTTAGTCACTAGCGGTTACAATGAGCAGTTCTTC.

The chain is built from TRBV19 and TRBJ1-1, with a weak D call TRBD1 (6 bases). The CDR3 is made up of 13 amino acids. Per germline, CDR1 LNHDA and CDR2 SQIVND (reference sequence). Deletions cut 5 bases from V and 1 base from J, with 8 bases between. The CDR3 DNA sequence: TGTGCCAGTAGTTACAGGGAGAACACTGAAGCTTTCTTT. Protein product: CASSYRENTEAFF.

The chain uses TRBV18 and TRBJ2-4, with 12 bases identical to TRBD2. The CDR3 runs 15 residues. Per germline, CDR1 KGHSH and CDR2 LQKENI. The V and J ends lost 3 bases and 5 bases, in that order; junction bases with no gene match: 2. The CDR3 protein is CASSPLAGGENIQYF. The CDR3 nucleotides are TGTGCCAGCTCACCTCTAGCGGGAGGGGAAAACATTCAGTACTTC. The whole variable domain, filled in from reference TRBV18 and TRBJ2-4, reads NAGVMQNPRHLVRRRGQEARLRCSPMKGHSHVYWYRQLPEEGLKFMVYLQKENIIDESGMPKERFSAEFPKEGPSILRIQQVVRGDSAAYFCASSPLAGGENIQYFGAGTRLSVL.

The chain carries TRBV19 and TRBJ2-2; a possible D gene is TRBD2 (6 bases). The CDR3 spans 18 residues. Trimming stripped 4 bases from V and 2 bases from J, with 20 bases between. Germline V gene sequence: CDR1 LNHDA, CDR2 SQIVND (reference sequence). The chain's CDR3 is CASSRALGSGVNTGELFF. For the CDR3, the DNA is TGTGCCAGTAGTAGGGCCCTCGGGTCGGGGGTAAACACCGGGGAGCTGTTTTTT. Using reference TRBV19 and TRBJ2-2 for the parts outside the CDR3, the full variable domain is DGGITQSPKYLFRKEGQNVTLSCEQNLNHDAMYWYRQDPGQGLRLIYYSQIVNDFQKGDIAEGYSVSREKKESFPLTVTSAQKNPTAFYLCASSRALGSGVNTGELFFGEGSRLTVL.

This sequence joins TRBV6-5 and TRBJ2-3, with TRBD2 matching 7 bases. Germline loops: CDR1 MNHEY, CDR2 SVGAGI. There are 15 residues in the CDR3. Losses at the gene ends were 5 bases for V and 1 base for J; bases not matched to a gene: 6. The CDR3 protein is CASSRAGAGTDTQYF. The CDR3 nucleotides read TGTGCCAGCAGTAGGGCGGGAGCGGGCACAGATACGCAGTATTTT.

J is TRBJ2-3 and V is TRBV5-1, with D perhaps TRBD2 (6 bases). The CDR3 loop spans 15 amino acids. Trimming shortened V by 2 bases and J by 5 bases, and 15 bases separated the two germline ends. CDR1 is SGHRS and CDR2 is YFSETQ in the germline V gene. The CDR3 DNA sequence: TGCGCCAGCAGCTTCATCCTCTCCGGGAGAGATACGCAGTATTTT. Protein product: CASSFILSGRDTQYF.

This clone was seen only a few times. Other DNA sequences of this sample code for an identical CDR3. This chain connects TRBV5-1 to TRBJ2-7; D possibly corresponds to TRBD1 (5 bases). V was cut by 2 bases and J by 2 bases, with 8 bases left in between. CDR3 length: 13 residues. Germline-derived CDR1 and CDR2 are SGHRS and YFSETQ. The CDR3 DNA reads as TGCGCCAGCAGCTTTGACAGCCCCTACGAGCAGTACTTC. Translated, it gives CASSFDSPYEQYF.

V is TRBV6-6 and J is TRBJ1-5; TRBD1 might be the D (6 bases). Germline loops: CDR1 MNHNY, CDR2 SVGAGI (reference sequence). V was cut by 6 bases and J by 5 bases, with 17 bases left in between. The CDR3 sequence is 15 residues long. DNA for the CDR3: TGTGCCAGCAGCTTACATATGACAGGCGATCAGCCCCAGCATTTT. This encodes CASSLHMTGDQPQHF.